The 30 T cell receptor beta chains below all came from one sample that was sequenced in a study of blood T cell repertoires in COVID-19. Profiling relied on immunoSEQ multiplex PCR, and the TCRdb table lists in-frame clones only, not all of them. The sample shows roughly 140,000 clones, roughly nine tenths of them seen only once. The sample consisted of peripheral blood. The receptors originated from a woman aged 40-49 years with acute or convalescent COVID-19.

CDR3 coding DNA: TGCGCCAGCAGCCAAGATGGAGTTGGACAGGGCAATCAGCCCCAGCATTTT. It encodes CASSQDGVGQGNQPQHF. This chain connects TRBV4-1 to TRBJ1-5, with TRBD1 matching over 7 bases. Germline-derived CDR1 and CDR2 are MGHRA and YSYEKL. V dropped 0 bases and J dropped 2; count of bases not matched to a gene: 7. CDR3 length: 17 residues.

The V gene is TRBV6-5, the J gene TRBJ2-7, with 7 bases lining up with TRBD1. CDR1 and CDR2 from the germline V gene are MNHEY and SVGAGI. The V and J ends lost 6 bases and 4 bases, in that order; junction bases with no gene match: 6. This CDR3 is 13 amino acids long. The chain's CDR3 is CASRSGTAYEQYF. Here the CDR3 DNA reads TGTGCCAGCAGATCCGGGACAGCTTACGAGCAGTACTTC.

J is TRBJ1-6 and V is TRBV3-1 (or the pseudogene TRBV3-2); TRBD1 agrees at 11 bases. Trimming removed 4 bases from V and 9 bases from J; junction bases left unmatched: 2. The CDR3 extends over 14 amino acids. From germline, CDR1 is LGHDT and CDR2 YNNKEL (reference sequence). CDR3 sequence (DNA): TGTGCCAGCAGCCGGGACAGGGGGATTTCACCCCTCCACTTT. Amino acid sequence: CASSRDRGISPLHF.

The gene calls are TRBV5-1 and TRBJ1-4; D perhaps matches TRBD1 (5 bases). Germline CDR1 reads SGHRS; CDR2 reads YFSETQ. The CDR3 is 17 residues long. V was pared by 4 bases and J by 3 bases, with 19 bases between. The CDR3 sequence is CASSLTDPGLPNEKLFF. The CDR3, as DNA: TGCGCCAGCAGCCTGACCGATCCGGGACTTCCTAATGAAAAACTGTTTTTT.

In DNA form, the CDR3 reads TGCGCCAGCAGCAAGGGACTATCCTACGAGCAGTACTTC. This encodes CASSKGLSYEQYF. This chain joins TRBV5-1 and TRBJ2-7; TRBD2 matches at 7 bases. The ends lost 4 bases at V and 1 base at J; junction bases unmatched: 2. The CDR3 runs 13 residues. The germline V gene has CDR1 SGHRS and CDR2 YFSETQ. Drawing the rest from reference TRBV5-1 and TRBJ2-7, the complete variable domain is KAGVTQTPRYLIKTRGQQVTLSCSPISGHRSVSWYQQTPGQGLQFLFEYFSETQRNKGNFPGRFSGRQFSNSRSEMNVSTLELGDSALYLCASSKGLSYEQYFGPGTRLTVT.

The V gene is TRBV11-1, the J gene TRBJ2-7; the D gene is possibly TRBD2 (6 bases). The germline gives CDR1 SGHAT, CDR2 FQDESV (reference sequence). V was trimmed by 3 bases and J by 3 bases, leaving 15 bases between them. This CDR3 is 15 amino acids long. The CDR3 sequence: CASSFGAGDVYEQYF. The CDR3 DNA sequence: TGTGCCAGCAGCTTTGGAGCGGGTGACGTCTACGAGCAGTACTTC.

There are a few counts of this clone. The chain recombines TRBV5-1 with TRBJ2-1; D remains unclear. Germline V lookup: CDR1 SGHRS, CDR2 YFSETQ. Trimming shortened V by 0 bases and J by 6 bases, and 7 bases separated the two germline ends. This CDR3 comprises 13 residues. Here the CDR3 reads CASSLDFPNEQFF. Written as DNA, the CDR3 is TGCGCCAGCAGCTTGGACTTTCCCAATGAGCAGTTCTTC.

This clone was seen only once. The genes are TRBV6-5 and TRBJ2-1; 8 nucleotides align to TRBD2. V shed 8 bases and J 9 bases; nucleotides not matched to a gene: 9. Germline V gives CDR1 MNHEY, CDR2 SVGAGI. There are 13 residues in the CDR3. Here the CDR3 DNA reads TGTGCCAGCGTGAGCGGGAGTCAAGTTGAGCAGTTCTTC. Its translation: CASVSGSQVEQFF.

The chain joins TRBV5-8 to TRBJ1-2; D not resolved. CDR1 and CDR2 from the germline V gene are SGHTS and YDEGEE. The CDR3 spans 16 residues. Trimming took 0 bases from V and 1 from J, leaving 13 bases between them. The CDR3 sequence is CASSLGGRRVNYGYTF. The CDR3 DNA is TGTGCCAGCAGCTTGGGTGGTCGTCGGGTTAACTATGGCTACACCTTC.

This clone has just one count. This chain uses TRBV3-1 (or the pseudogene TRBV3-2) with TRBJ1-2; 7 bases map to TRBD1. The CDR3 totals 15 residues. V shed 1 base, J shed 2 bases, and the junction held 4 bases outside the gene matches. Germline V gene data show CDR1 as LGHDT and CDR2 as YNNKEL (reference sequence). The CDR3 reads CASSQVGRGNYGYTF. CDR3 bases: TGTGCCAGCAGCCAAGTGGGCAGGGGGAACTATGGCTACACCTTC.

This clone was seen only once. Other nucleotide sequences in the sample specify the same CDR3. This chain uses TRBV27 with TRBJ2-5; TRBD2 agrees at 7 bases. The CDR3 is 14 residues long. The J segment lost 1 base and the V segment lost 3 bases, leaving 2 bases of the junction unmatched. Germline V CDR1 and CDR2: MNHEY, SMNVEV (reference sequence). The CDR3: CASSLTGGQETQYF. CDR3 coding DNA: TGTGCCAGCAGTTTGACGGGAGGCCAAGAGACCCAGTACTTC.

The chain carries TRBV14 and TRBJ1-2, with D possibly TRBD1 on 6 matching bases. Germline assignment: CDR1 SGHDN and CDR2 FVKESK. This CDR3 comprises 13 residues. The ends were cut back, 3 bases at V and 7 bases at J, with 12 bases in the middle. CDR3 in amino acids: CASSQSGGPGYTF. In DNA form, the CDR3 reads TGTGCCAGCAGCCAGTCGGGGGGCCCTGGCTACACCTTC.

This clone was recorded a few times. The CDR3 sequence is CASSRRAGETQYF. The CDR3, as DNA: TGTGCCAGCAGCCGTCGGGCGGGTGAGACCCAGTACTTC. J is TRBJ2-5 and V is TRBV7-9; the D gene is possibly TRBD2 (5 bases). The germline V and J ends were trimmed by 5 bases and 5 bases, with 12 bases remaining between them. CDR1 and CDR2 (germline): SEHNR, FQNEAQ (reference sequence). The CDR3 consists of 13 residues.

The CDR3 sequence is CASSPQGAGIQYF. The CDR3 nucleotides read TGTGCCAGCTCACCACAGGGTGCGGGAATTCAGTACTTC. V and J are TRBV18 and TRBJ2-4, with TRBD2 as a possible D gene (6 bases). The V end lost 1 base, the J end lost 10 bases, and 11 bases lay between the germline ends. The CDR3 is 13 amino acids. Germline V gives CDR1 KGHSH, CDR2 LQKENI.

The gene calls are TRBV15 and TRBJ1-1; 7 nucleotides agree with TRBD1. The CDR3 length is 14 residues. V trimming: 4 bases; J trimming: 0 bases; junction bases outside the gene matches: 2. Per germline, CDR1 LNHNV and CDR2 YYDKDF (reference sequence). The CDR3 bases are TGTGCCACCAGCAAGGGACAGCTGAACACTGAAGCTTTCTTT. Residues: CATSKGQLNTEAFF. Using reference TRBV15 and TRBJ1-1 for the parts outside the CDR3, the full variable domain is DAMVIQNPRYQVTQFGKPVTLSCSQTLNHNVMYWYQQKSSQAPKLLFHYYDKDFNNEADTPDNFQSRRPNTSFCFLDIRSPGLGDTAMYLCATSKGQLNTEAFFGQGTRLTVV.

The sample holds a few counts of this clone. The chain carries TRBV7-8 and TRBJ1-3; D unresolved. The CDR3 is 14 residues long. The ends were cut back, 7 bases at V and 0 bases at J, with 10 bases in the middle. The germline V gene encodes CDR1 SGHVS and CDR2 FQNEAQ. DNA of the CDR3: TGTGCCAGCAACTTGGGGAGCTCTGGAAACACCATATATTTT. It specifies CASNLGSSGNTIYF.

CDR3 nucleotide sequence: TGTGCCACCAGTGATTCGGGAGTTCACTACAATGAGCAGTTCTTC. It encodes CATSDSGVHYNEQFF. This chain joins TRBV24-1 and TRBJ2-1; possible D gene TRBD2, 6 bases. V lost 2 bases and J 3 bases, leaving 10 bases between the germline ends. Germline V CDR1 and CDR2: KGHDR, SFDVKD. CDR3 length: 15 amino acids.

J is TRBJ2-4 and V is TRBV4-2, with TRBD1 matching 8 bases. Per the germline V gene, CDR1 is LGHNA and CDR2 is YNFKEQ. The CDR3 sequence is 16 residues long. The V segment lost 0 bases and the J segment 9 bases; nucleotides outside the gene matches: 10. The CDR3 protein is CASSQDFSDRGGIQYF. In DNA, the CDR3 is TGTGCCAGCAGCCAAGATTTTAGCGACAGGGGTGGCATTCAGTACTTC.

V is TRBV19 and J is TRBJ1-2; no clear D gene. V lost 4 bases to trimming and J lost 7 bases, with 19 bases between them. CDR1 and CDR2 (germline): LNHDA, SQIVND (reference sequence). The CDR3 has 15 residues. CDR3 loop: CASSNGGNAAFGYTF. The CDR3 DNA follows: TGTGCCAGTAGTAATGGAGGTAACGCCGCTTTTGGCTACACCTTC.

The rearrangement joins TRBV6-5 to TRBJ2-1, with D maybe TRBD2 (6 bases). The CDR3 sequence is 15 residues long. CDR1 is MNHEY, CDR2 SVGAGI, per germline. V dropped 8 bases and J dropped 6 bases, with 20 bases sitting between them. DNA for the CDR3: TGTGCCAGCTGTAGCGGCGTGGCTAGCGTCAATGAGCAGTTCTTC. The encoded protein is CASCSGVASVNEQFF.

This clone was seen only once. The chain has TRBV21-1 and TRBJ1-6. TRBV21-1 is a pseudogene. The CDR3 is made up of 17 amino acids. The CDR3 protein is CASSKYCQGLYNSPLHF. As DNA, the CDR3 is TGTGCCAGCAGCAAATATTGTCAGGGACTCTATAATTCACCCCTCCACTTT.

The rearrangement joins TRBV6-5 to TRBJ1-2; D ambiguous. There are 13 residues in the CDR3. Germline-derived CDR1 and CDR2 are MNHEY and SVGAGI. The germline V and J ends were trimmed by 6 bases and 9 bases, with 17 bases remaining between them. The CDR3 DNA sequence: TGTGCCAGCAGCTCGACCCCCAGGATGAGCTACACCTTC. Its translation is CASSSTPRMSYTF.

The sample holds one count of this clone. The chain couples TRBV6-5 to TRBJ1-1, with 12 bases aligning to TRBD1. In germline, CDR1 is MNHEY, CDR2 SVGAGI. V was clipped by 10 bases and J by 4 bases; unmatched bases: 4. The CDR3 contains 13 residues. CDR3 sequence (DNA): TGTGCCACCGGGACAGGGGGCGTCACTGAAGCTTTCTTT. This encodes CATGTGGVTEAFF.

This chain joins TRBV29-1 and TRBJ2-1; D is undetermined. Trimming pared 1 base from V and 6 bases from J, leaving 7 bases between. The CDR3 runs 12 residues. CDR1 and CDR2 from the germline V gene are SQVTM and ANQGSEA. CDR3 loop: CSVEVVSNEQFF. For the CDR3, the DNA is TGCAGCGTTGAAGTCGTTAGCAATGAGCAGTTCTTC.

The chain uses TRBV6-6 and TRBJ2-1; 12 bases line up with TRBD2. Trimming removed 6 bases from V and 9 bases from J; junction bases left unmatched: 9. Germline CDR1 reads MNHNY; CDR2 reads SVGAGI (reference sequence). CDR3 length: 15 residues. The DNA of the CDR3 is TGTGCCAGCAGACCAACTGGACTAGCGGGATTTGAGCAGTTCTTC. Translating it yields CASRPTGLAGFEQFF.

The chain joins TRBV14 to TRBJ2-7; D possibly corresponds to TRBD2 (6 bases). Per germline, CDR1 SGHDN and CDR2 FVKESK. V gave up 1 base and J gave up 0 bases, with 19 bases separating them. The CDR3 is made up of 18 amino acids. The CDR3 region has the DNA TGTGCCAGCAGCCAAGCTAATTCAGGAGGGTGGTTCTCCTACGAGCAGTACTTC. Residues: CASSQANSGGWFSYEQYF.

This CDR3 reads CASSLSNAFVGGSYEQYF. CDR3 bases: TGTGCCAGCAGCTTGAGTAATGCATTCGTGGGGGGTTCCTACGAGCAGTACTTC. The chain is built from TRBV5-6 and TRBJ2-7; maybe TRBD2 (6 bases). The CDR3 totals 18 residues. V was pared by 1 base and J by 1 base, with 21 bases between. The germline gives CDR1 SGHDT, CDR2 YYEEEE.

Only one count was recorded for this clone. The genes are TRBV25-1 and TRBJ1-2; no reliable D call. This CDR3 is 12 amino acids long. Germline assignment: CDR1 MGHDK and CDR2 SYGVNS. V lost 2 bases and J 6 bases, leaving 7 bases between the germline ends. CDR3 bases: TGTGCCAGCAGTGAACGGAGGCATGGCTACACCTTC. Translating it yields CASSERRHGYTF.

J is TRBJ2-7 and V is TRBV7-8; TRBD2 agrees at 11 bases. V shed 1 base, J shed 1 base, and the junction held 0 bases outside the gene matches. The CDR3 covers 15 residues. The germline V gene encodes CDR1 SGHVS and CDR2 FQNEAQ. CDR3 nucleotides: TGTGCCAGCAGCTTAGGACTAGCGGGGTCCTACGAGCAGTACTTC. The encoded protein is CASSLGLAGSYEQYF. Full variable domain (remainder filled in from reference TRBV7-8 and TRBJ2-7): GAGVSQSPRYKVAKRGQDVALRCDPISGHVSLFWYQQALGQGPEFLTYFQNEAQLDKSGLPSDRFFAERPEGSVSTLKIQRTQQEDSAVYLCASSLGLAGSYEQYFGPGTRLTVT.

This chain links TRBV28 with TRBJ2-5; 10 bases agree with TRBD1. The ends lost 3 bases at V and 4 bases at J; junction bases unmatched: 14. The length of the CDR3 is 18 residues. Germline lookup yields CDR1 MDHEN and CDR2 SYDVKM. CDR3 coding DNA: TGTGCCAGCAGTTTTCGTTTGGGTGACAGGGGGCTCGGAGAGACCCAGTACTTC. Translating gives CASSFRLGDRGLGETQYF.